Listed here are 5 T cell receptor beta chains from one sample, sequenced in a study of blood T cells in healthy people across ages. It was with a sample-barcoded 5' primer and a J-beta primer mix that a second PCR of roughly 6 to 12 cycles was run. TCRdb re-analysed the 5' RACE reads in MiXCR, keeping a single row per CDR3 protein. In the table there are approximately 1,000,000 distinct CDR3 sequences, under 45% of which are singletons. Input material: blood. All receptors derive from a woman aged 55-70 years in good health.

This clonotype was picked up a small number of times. CDR3 region: CASSEALLDYNSPLHF. The DNA for the CDR3 is TGTGCCAGCAGCGAGGCCCTCCTGGATTATAATTCACCCCTCCACTTT. This chain links TRBV9 with TRBJ1-6; D gene ambiguous. The CDR3 spans 16 residues. CDR1 is SGDLS and CDR2 is YYNGEE in the germline V gene. V shed 3 bases and J shed 4 bases, with 14 bases lying between them.

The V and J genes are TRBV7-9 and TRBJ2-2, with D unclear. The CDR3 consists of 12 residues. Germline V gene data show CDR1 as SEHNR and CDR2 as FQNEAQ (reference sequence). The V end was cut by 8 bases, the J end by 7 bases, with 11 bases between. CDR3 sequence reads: CASSSAYGELFF. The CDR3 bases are TGTGCCAGCTCAAGCGCATACGGGGAGCTGTTTTTT.

This chain's CDR3 is CASSHSRDERGYTF. In DNA form, the CDR3 reads TGCGCCAGCAGCCATTCCCGGGACGAGAGAGGCTACACCTTC. The chain uses TRBV4-1 and TRBJ1-2; tentative D call: TRBD1 (5 bases). Trimming took off 3 bases at V and 8 bases at J, with 16 bases between the two ends. The CDR3 runs 14 residues. CDR1 MGHRA and CDR2 YSYEKL come from the germline V gene.

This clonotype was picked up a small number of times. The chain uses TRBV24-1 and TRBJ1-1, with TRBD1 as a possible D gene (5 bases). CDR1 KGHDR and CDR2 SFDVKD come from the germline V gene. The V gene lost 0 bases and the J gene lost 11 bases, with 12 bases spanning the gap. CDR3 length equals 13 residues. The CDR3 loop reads CATSDLPTSGAFF. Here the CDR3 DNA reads TGTGCCACCAGTGATTTGCCGACATCAGGGGCTTTCTTT.

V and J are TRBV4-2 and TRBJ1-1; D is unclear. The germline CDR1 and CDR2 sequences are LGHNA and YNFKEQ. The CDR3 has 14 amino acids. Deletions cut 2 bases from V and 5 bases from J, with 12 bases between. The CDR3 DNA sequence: TGTGCCAGCAGCCAATCCATAGGGATTACTGAAGCTTTCTTT. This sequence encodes CASSQSIGITEAFF.